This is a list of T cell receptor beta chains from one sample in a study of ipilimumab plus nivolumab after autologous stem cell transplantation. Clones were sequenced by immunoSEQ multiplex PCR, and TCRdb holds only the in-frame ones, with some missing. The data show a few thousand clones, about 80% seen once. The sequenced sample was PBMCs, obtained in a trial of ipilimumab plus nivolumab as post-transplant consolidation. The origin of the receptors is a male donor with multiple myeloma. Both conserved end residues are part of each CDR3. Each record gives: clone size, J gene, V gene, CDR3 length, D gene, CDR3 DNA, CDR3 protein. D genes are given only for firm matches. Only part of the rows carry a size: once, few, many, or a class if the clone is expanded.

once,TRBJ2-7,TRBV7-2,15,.,TGTGCCAGCAGCTTAGGCGGGGCGAGCTCCTACGAGCAGTACTTC,CASSLGGASSYEQYF
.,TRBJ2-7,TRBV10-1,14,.,TGCGCCAGCAGTGAGTCGCCAACAATGGACGAGCAGTACTTC,CASSESPTMDEQYF
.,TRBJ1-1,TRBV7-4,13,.,TGTGCCAGCAACTTGGGGGGGAGCACTGAAGCTTTCTTT,CASNLGGSTEAFF
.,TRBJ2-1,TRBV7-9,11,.,TGTGCCAGCAGCTTTCTTAATGAGCAGTTCTTC,CASSFLNEQFF
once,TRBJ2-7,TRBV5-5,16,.,TGTGCCAGCAGCTTGGAACCCGGGATGGGGACCTACGAGCAGTACTTC,CASSLEPGMGTYEQYF
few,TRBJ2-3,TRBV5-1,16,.,TGCGCCAGCAGCTTGGCAGTTCAGCCAAGCACAGATACGCAGTATTTT,CASSLAVQPSTDTQYF
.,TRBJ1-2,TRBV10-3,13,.,TGTGCCATCAGTGAGAACACAGCGGATGGCTACACCTTC,CAISENTADGYTF
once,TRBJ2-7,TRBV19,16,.,TGTGCCAGTAGTATCGGCTTTGGTACTAACTCCTACGAGCAGTACTTC,CASSIGFGTNSYEQYF
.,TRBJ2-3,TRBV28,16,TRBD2,TGTGCCAGCAGTTTAATCTTAGCGGGCGGCACAGATACGCAGTATTTT,CASSLILAGGTDTQYF
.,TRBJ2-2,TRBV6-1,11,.,TGTGCCAGCACTAACTACGGGGAGCTGTTTTTT,CASTNYGELFF
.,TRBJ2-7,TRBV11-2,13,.,TGTGCCAGCAGACGCACAGGGTCCTACGAGCAGTACTTC,CASRRTGSYEQYF
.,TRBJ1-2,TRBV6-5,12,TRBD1,TGTGCCAGCAGCGACAGGGTGGATGGCTACACCTTC,CASSDRVDGYTF
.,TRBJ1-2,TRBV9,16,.,TGTGCCAGCAGCGCGGGGGTCTGGACGGATGGGGATGGCTACACCTTC,CASSAGVWTDGDGYTF
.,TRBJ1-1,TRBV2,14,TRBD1,TGTGCCAGCAGTGAAAAGATGACAGGGACGAAGGGTTTCTTT,CASSEKMTGTKGFF
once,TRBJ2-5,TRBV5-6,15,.,TGTGCCGGTGGAGAACAGGGATCCGTGCGAGAGACCCAGTACTTC,CAGGEQGSVRETQYF
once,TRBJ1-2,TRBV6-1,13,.,TGTGCCAGCAGTGAAGGGCCTGCAAAGGGCTACACCTTC,CASSEGPAKGYTF
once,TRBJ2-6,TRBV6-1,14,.,TGTGCCAGCAAGGCAGGGAGCGGGGCCAACGTCCTGACTTTC,CASKAGSGANVLTF
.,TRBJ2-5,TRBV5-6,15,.,TGTGCCAGCAGCTTGGTTCAGGCATACCAAGAGACCCAGTACTTC,CASSLVQAYQETQYF
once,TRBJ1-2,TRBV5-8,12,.,TGTGCCAGCAGCGACATGGGGGGAGGCTACACCTTC,CASSDMGGGYTF
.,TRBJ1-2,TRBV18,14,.,TGTGCCAGCTCACCCCCTGGACGTTGGGATGGCTACACCTTC,CASSPPGRWDGYTF
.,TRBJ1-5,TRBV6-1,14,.,TGTGCCAGCAATCAGAATCTAGGCAATCAGCCCCAGCATTTT,CASNQNLGNQPQHF
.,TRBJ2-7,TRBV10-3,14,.,TGTGCCATCAGGACCCCAAAGGACGGCTACGAGCAGTACTTC,CAIRTPKDGYEQYF
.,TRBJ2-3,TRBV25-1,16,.,TGTGCCAGCAGTGGTACAGGGAGAAATTTTCCAGATACGCAGTATTTT,CASSGTGRNFPDTQYF
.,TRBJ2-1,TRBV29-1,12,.,TGCAGCGTATCCCGGGTAGGGTATGAGCAGTTCTTC,CSVSRVGYEQFF
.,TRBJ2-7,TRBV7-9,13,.,TGTGCCAGCAGGGTCTCGGGGGCCGATGAGCAGTACTTC,CASRVSGADEQYF
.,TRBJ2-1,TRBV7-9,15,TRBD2,TGTGCCAGCAGCTTCCTAGCGGGGGGAGTGGATGAGCAGTTCTTC,CASSFLAGGVDEQFF
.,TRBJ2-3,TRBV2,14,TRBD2,TGTGCCAGCATCCCTAGCGGGGGTACAGATACGCAGTATTTT,CASIPSGGTDTQYF
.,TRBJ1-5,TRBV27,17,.,TGTGCCAGCAGTTTGTTAGGGGTGCAACGAGGCAATCAGCCCCAGCATTTT,CASSLLGVQRGNQPQHF
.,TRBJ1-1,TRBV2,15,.,TGTGCCAGCAGGGCCTTTGAGACAGCCAACACTGAAGCTTTCTTT,CASRAFETANTEAFF
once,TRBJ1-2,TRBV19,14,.,TGTGCCAGTAGTATCGGGCAGGGATCCTATGGCTACACCTTC,CASSIGQGSYGYTF
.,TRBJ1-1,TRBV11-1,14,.,TGTGCCAGCAGCTTAGCGGGAGGGGACACTGAAGCTTTCTTT,CASSLAGGDTEAFF
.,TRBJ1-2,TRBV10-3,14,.,TGTGCCATCAGCTCCCCAGGAGGAAACTATGGCTACACCTTC,CAISSPGGNYGYTF
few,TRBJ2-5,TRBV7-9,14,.,TGTGCCAGCAGCCAAAGTTGGGGTACCCAGACCCAGTACTTC,CASSQSWGTQTQYF
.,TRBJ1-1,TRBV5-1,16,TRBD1,TGCGCCAGCAGCTTGGGGTCGACAGGGAGTGGGACTGAAGCTTTCTTT,CASSLGSTGSGTEAFF
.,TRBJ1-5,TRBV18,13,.,TGTGCCAGCTCCGGGACCGGGAATCAGCCCCAGCATTTT,CASSGTGNQPQHF
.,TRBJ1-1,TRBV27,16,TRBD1,TGTGCCAGCAGTCCACACCGGGACAGGGGGATGGTCGAAGCTTTCTTT,CASSPHRDRGMVEAFF
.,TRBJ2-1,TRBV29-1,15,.,TGCAGCGTTGAAAGTGTCGAAAAAAGGCACAATGAGCAGTTCTTC,CSVESVEKRHNEQFF
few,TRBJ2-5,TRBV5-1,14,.,TGCGCCAGCAGCCCCGGACACTTCCAAGAGACCCAGTACTTC,CASSPGHFQETQYF
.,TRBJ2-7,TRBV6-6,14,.,TGTGCCACCTCCCCCCCGGGACACGGGGGCGAGCAGTACTTC,CATSPPGHGGEQYF
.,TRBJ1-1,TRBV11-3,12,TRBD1,TGTGCCAGCAGCCCACCCGACAGGGGCGGAATCTTT,CASSPPDRGGIF
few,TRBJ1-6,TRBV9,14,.,TGTGCCAGCAGCGTAGAAAGGGTTAATTCACCCCTCCACTTT,CASSVERVNSPLHF
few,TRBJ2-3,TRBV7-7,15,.,TGTGCCAGCAGCTTAGATGGATCTAGCACAGATACGCAGTATTTT,CASSLDGSSTDTQYF
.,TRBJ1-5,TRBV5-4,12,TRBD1,TGTGCCAGCAGCCCTGGACAGGGCCCCCAGCATTTT,CASSPGQGPQHF
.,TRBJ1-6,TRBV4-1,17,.,TGCGCCAGCAGCCCTTATGACAGGAGCTCCTATAATTCACCCCTCCACTTT,CASSPYDRSSYNSPLHF
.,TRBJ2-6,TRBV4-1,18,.,TGCGCCAGCAGCCAAGAGGCTAGCTTCCTCTCTGGGGCCAACGTCCTGACTTTC,CASSQEASFLSGANVLTF
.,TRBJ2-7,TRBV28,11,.,TGTGCCAGCAGTTGGAGCTACGAGCAGTACTTC,CASSWSYEQYF
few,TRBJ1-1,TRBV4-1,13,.,TGCGCCAGCAGCCAAGATGGCGCCCCTGCAGCTTTCTTT,CASSQDGAPAAFF